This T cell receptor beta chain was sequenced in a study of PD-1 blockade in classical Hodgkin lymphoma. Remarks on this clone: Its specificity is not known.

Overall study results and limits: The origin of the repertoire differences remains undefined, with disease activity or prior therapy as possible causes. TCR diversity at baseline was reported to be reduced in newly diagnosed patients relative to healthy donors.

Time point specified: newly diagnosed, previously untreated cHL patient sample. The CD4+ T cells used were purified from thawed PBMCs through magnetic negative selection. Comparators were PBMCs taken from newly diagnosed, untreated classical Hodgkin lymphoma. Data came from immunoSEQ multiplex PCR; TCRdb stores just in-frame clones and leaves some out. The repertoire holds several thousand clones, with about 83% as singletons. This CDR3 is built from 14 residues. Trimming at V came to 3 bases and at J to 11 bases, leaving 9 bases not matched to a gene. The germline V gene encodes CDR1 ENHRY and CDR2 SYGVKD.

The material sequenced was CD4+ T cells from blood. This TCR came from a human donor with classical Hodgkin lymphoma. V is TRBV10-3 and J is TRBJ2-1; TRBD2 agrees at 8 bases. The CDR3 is CAISDNRGGRQQFF. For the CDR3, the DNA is TGTGCCATCAGTGATAATCGGGGGGGTCGTCAGCAGTTCTTC.